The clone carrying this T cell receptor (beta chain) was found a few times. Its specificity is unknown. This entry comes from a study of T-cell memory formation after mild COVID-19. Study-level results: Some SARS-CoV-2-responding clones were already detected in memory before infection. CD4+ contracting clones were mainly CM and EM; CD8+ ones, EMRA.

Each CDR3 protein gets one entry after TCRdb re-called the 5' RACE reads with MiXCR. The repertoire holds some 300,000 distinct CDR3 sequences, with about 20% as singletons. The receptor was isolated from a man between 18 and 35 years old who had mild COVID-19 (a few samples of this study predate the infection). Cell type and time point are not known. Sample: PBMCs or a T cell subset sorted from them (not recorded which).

This CDR3 is CASSLGTSGGRLDTQYF. The CDR3 DNA follows: TGTGCCAGCAGCTTAGGGACTAGCGGGGGACGATTAGATACGCAGTATTTT. J is TRBJ2-3 and V is TRBV7-6; 13 positions agree with TRBD2. CDR1 SGHVS and CDR2 FNYEAQ come from the germline V gene. The CDR3 runs 17 residues. J gave up 5 bases and V 1 base, and 6 bases lay outside the gene matches.